The rows below give T cell receptor beta chains drawn from one sample of a study of blood T cells in healthy people across ages. TCRdb recomputed calls from the 5' RACE reads with MiXCR, one row per CDR3 protein. The repertoire holds over a million distinct CDR3 sequences, with around 39% as singletons. What was sequenced was blood. The receptors were sampled from a woman aged 18-29 years in good health. Each CDR3 is given with its conserved first and last residue. D genes are given only for firm matches. Clone size is given for some rows only: seen once, a few or many times, or a class if the clone is expanded.

v_call,j_call,clone_size,d_call,cdr3_aa,cdr3_nt
TRBV10-3,TRBJ1-5,few,NA,CAAWTAYSNQPQHF,TGTGCCGCTTGGACAGCCTATAGCAATCAGCCCCAGCATTTT
TRBV20-1,TRBJ1-6,NA,NA,CSARGSGASFSYNSPLHF,TGCAGTGCTAGAGGTTCTGGCGCGTCCTTCTCCTATAATTCACCCCTCCACTTT
TRBV5-4,TRBJ2-3,NA,TRBD2,CASSPGGPGTDTQYF,TGTGCCAGCAGCCCGGGGGGGCCCGGCACAGATACGCAGTATTTT
TRBV9,TRBJ2-3,few,TRBD2,CASSGILAGESTDTQYF,TGTGCCAGCAGCGGGATACTAGCGGGGGAAAGCACAGATACGCAGTATTTT
TRBV12-3/TRBV12-4,TRBJ2-3,NA,NA,CASSPGAWDTQYF,TGTGCCAGCAGCCCAGGGGCGTGGGATACGCAGTATTTT
TRBV9,TRBJ2-1,few,TRBD2,CASSGGTSVSWVVRGDEQFF,TGTGCCAGCAGCGGCGGGACTAGCGTGAGTTGGGTCGTGCGGGGCGATGAGCAGTTCTTC
TRBV20-1,TRBJ2-2,NA,TRBD2,CSARDRLAGDAGELFF,TGCAGTGCTAGAGATCGCCTAGCGGGAGACGCCGGGGAGCTGTTTTTT
TRBV15,TRBJ2-4,once,TRBD1,CATSRDRGQGSEQYF,TGTGCCACCAGCAGAGATAGGGGACAGGGGAGTGAGCAGTACTTC
TRBV10-3,TRBJ2-1,many,TRBD1,CAISGNRGEQFF,TGTGCCATCAGTGGAAACAGGGGTGAGCAGTTCTTC
TRBV5-1,TRBJ2-5,NA,TRBD2,CASNSFGATSGQETQYF,TGCGCCAGCAACTCATTCGGGGCGACTAGCGGACAAGAGACCCAGTACTTC
TRBV29-1,TRBJ2-1,many,NA,CSVERGYNEQFF,TGCAGCGTTGAAAGGGGATACAATGAGCAGTTCTTC
TRBV6-1,TRBJ2-3,once,TRBD2,CASSERLAGGDTQYF,TGTGCCAGCAGCGAAAGACTAGCGGGAGGTGATACGCAGTATTTT
TRBV2,TRBJ1-5,NA,NA,CASSEAVGNQPQHF,TGTGCCAGCAGTGAAGCGGTTGGCAATCAGCCCCAGCATTTT
TRBV2,TRBJ1-2,few,NA,CAGLTGPPAGYTF,TGTGCCGGGTTGACTGGACCCCCCGCTGGCTACACCTTC
TRBV4-1,TRBJ2-1,NA,NA,CTSSHPGNEQFF,TGCACCAGCAGCCATCCCGGGAATGAGCAGTTCTTC
TRBV4-2,TRBJ2-1,few,NA,CASSPTGVKRPNEQFF,TGTGCCAGCAGCCCAACGGGAGTTAAAAGGCCCAATGAGCAGTTCTTC
TRBV6-1,TRBJ1-2,NA,NA,CASSEVQYPIMADGYTF,TGTGCCAGCAGTGAAGTTCAATATCCCATTATGGCGGATGGCTACACCTTC
TRBV12-3/TRBV12-4,TRBJ2-5,few,NA,CASSSKQETQYF,TGTGCCAGCAGTTCGAAACAAGAGACCCAGTACTTC
TRBV29-1,TRBJ1-1,few,NA,CSVRGVGTEAFF,TGCAGCGTTCGCGGGGTTGGCACTGAAGCTTTCTTT
TRBV2,TRBJ2-3,few,TRBD2,CASSEAGRGETDTQYF,TGTGCCAGCAGTGAAGCTGGGCGGGGGGAAACAGATACGCAGTATTTT
TRBV20-1,TRBJ2-1,NA,NA,CSPPGGANHNEQFF,TGCAGTCCCCCAGGCGGAGCTAACCACAATGAGCAGTTCTTC
TRBV20-1,TRBJ2-7,few,TRBD2,CSARDESGGTYEQYF,TGCAGTGCTAGAGATGAAAGCGGGGGGACCTACGAGCAGTACTTC
TRBV28,TRBJ2-1,NA,TRBD1,CASTPRGFYNEQFF,TGTGCCAGCACTCCCAGGGGGTTTTACAATGAGCAGTTCTTC
TRBV4-1,TRBJ2-5,few,NA,CASSQDWGARETQYF,TGCGCCAGCAGCCAAGATTGGGGGGCCCGGGAGACCCAGTACTTC
TRBV5-1,TRBJ1-2,NA,NA,CASSLGQQVYGYTF,TGCGCCAGCAGCTTGGGACAGCAAGTTTATGGCTACACCTTC
TRBV20-1,TRBJ2-7,NA,NA,CSGSGFSSGEQYF,TGCAGTGGCTCGGGGTTCTCGTCCGGCGAGCAGTACTTC
TRBV6-6,TRBJ1-5,NA,TRBD1,CASIHGTGGYSNQPQHF,TGTGCCAGCATCCACGGGACAGGGGGCTATAGCAATCAGCCCCAGCATTTT
TRBV20-1,TRBJ1-1,NA,NA,CSARSPRMNTEAFF,TGCAGTGCTAGAAGCCCCAGAATGAACACTGAAGCTTTCTTT
TRBV30,TRBJ1-1,NA,TRBD1,CAWSVGPTGRTEAFF,TGTGCCTGGAGCGTCGGCCCGACAGGGAGGACTGAAGCTTTCTTT
TRBV7-2,TRBJ1-1,NA,NA,CASSPLGPGGTEAFF,TGTGCCAGCAGCCCGCTGGGACCGGGGGGCACTGAAGCTTTCTTT
TRBV3-1,TRBJ2-6,few,NA,CASSLRGSFNSGANVLTF,TGTGCCAGCAGCCTGCGGGGCAGCTTCAACTCTGGGGCCAACGTCCTGACTTTC
TRBV20-1,TRBJ2-3,NA,TRBD1,CSARDWGTGPSTDTQYF,TGCAGTGCTAGAGATTGGGGGACAGGTCCTAGCACAGATACGCAGTATTTT
TRBV6-1,TRBJ2-7,NA,TRBD1,CAAAPRTGYEQYF,TGTGCCGCCGCCCCAAGGACAGGGTACGAGCAGTACTTC
TRBV25-1,TRBJ2-7,NA,NA,CASSDQGPSYEQYF,TGTGCCAGCAGTGATCAAGGGCCCTCCTACGAGCAGTACTTC
TRBV21-1,TRBJ2-7,NA,NA,CASSKWGNGTQYF,NA